The rows below give T cell receptor beta chains drawn from one sample of a study of cytomegalovirus exposure and HLA in healthy donors. Measured with immunoSEQ multiplex PCR; TCRdb has only the in-frame clones, and not every one. The sample lists roughly 140,000 clones, about four fifths occurring once. The sample consisted of PBMCs. Source of these receptors: a man aged 40-50 years in good health and CMV-seronegative. Both conserved end residues are part of each CDR3. A D gene is named only where the DNA matches it firmly. Part of the rows lack a size; the others show once, few, many or a class for expanded clones.

TRBJ2-5 | NA | NA | TRBV28 | CASSTQGGSETQYF | TGTGCCAGCAGTACACAGGGGGGGTCAGAGACCCAGTACTTC
TRBJ2-4 | NA | TRBD1 | TRBV10-1 | CASSTDRAAKNIQYF | TGCGCCAGCAGTACGGACAGGGCTGCCAAAAACATTCAGTACTTC
TRBJ2-2 | NA | NA | TRBV9 | CASSVGSGAANTGELFF | TGTGCCAGCAGCGTAGGATCAGGGGCCGCGAACACCGGGGAGCTGTTTTTT
TRBJ2-3 | NA | TRBD1 | TRBV29-1 | CSVNRGFTDTQYF | TGCAGCGTTAACAGGGGATTCACAGATACGCAGTATTTT
TRBJ2-6 | few | TRBD1 | TRBV4-1 | CASSQEGGQGAAGANVLTF | TGCGCCAGCAGCCAAGAGGGCGGACAGGGGGCTGCTGGGGCCAACGTCCTGACTTTC
TRBJ1-1 | NA | TRBD1 | TRBV6-1 | CASSLGQTNTEAFF | TGTGCCAGCAGTCTGGGACAGACAAACACTGAAGCTTTCTTT
TRBJ1-2 | few | TRBD1 | TRBV29-1 | CSMNYRGGYTF | TGCAGCATGAACTACAGGGGCGGCTACACCTTC
TRBJ1-1 | once | TRBD1 | TRBV5-1 | CASSFGQGRNTEAFF | TGCGCCAGCAGCTTCGGACAGGGTAGGAACACTGAAGCTTTCTTT
TRBJ1-4 | once | NA | TRBV12-5 | CASGLQQKLFF | TGTGCTAGTGGTCTACAGCAAAAACTGTTTTTT
TRBJ2-5 | NA | TRBD1 | TRBV18 | CASSPRGSETQYF | TGTGCCAGCTCACCCAGGGGGAGCGAGACCCAGTACTTC
TRBJ2-4 | NA | NA | TRBV7-9 | CASSLASSIAKNIQYF | TGTGCCAGCAGCTTGGCCTCGTCAATAGCCAAAAACATTCAGTACTTC
TRBJ1-3 | NA | NA | TRBV27 | CASSRTPTSGNTIYF | TGTGCCAGCAGCCGGACACCGACCTCTGGAAACACCATATATTTT
TRBJ2-1 | NA | TRBD2 | TRBV5-1 | CASTPRTSGGHNEQFF | TGCGCCAGCACCCCCCGGACTAGCGGGGGTCACAATGAGCAGTTCTTC
TRBJ1-1 | few | NA | TRBV18 | CASSLQGLNTEAFF | TGTGCCAGCTCATTACAGGGTCTGAACACTGAAGCTTTCTTT
TRBJ1-5 | NA | NA | TRBV4-3 | CASSQYPGQYSNQPQHF | TGCGCCAGCAGCCAGTACCCAGGGCAGTATAGCAATCAGCCCCAGCATTTT
TRBJ1-1 | once | NA | TRBV2 | CASSEVGAQAEAFF | TGTGCCAGCAGTGAAGTGGGGGCGCAGGCTGAAGCTTTCTTT
TRBJ2-2 | NA | TRBD2 | TRBV5-1 | CASSLSEAGANTGELFF | TGCGCCAGCAGCTTGAGTGAAGCGGGGGCGAACACCGGGGAGCTGTTTTTT
TRBJ1-6 | NA | TRBD1 | TRBV7-2 | CASSRTGRNSPLHF | TGTGCCAGCAGCCGGACAGGGCGGAATTCACCCCTCCACTTT
TRBJ2-1 | NA | TRBD2 | TRBV27 | CASSLRTSGGASEQFF | TGTGCCAGCAGTTTACGGACTAGCGGGGGGGCCAGTGAGCAGTTCTTC
TRBJ1-2 | NA | TRBD1 | TRBV28 | CASSSGQGGTYGYTF | TGTGCCAGCAGCTCCGGACAGGGAGGGACCTATGGCTACACCTTC
TRBJ2-7 | NA | TRBD1 | TRBV6-5 | CASSYSLRDRGREQYF | TGTGCCAGCAGTTACTCCCTCCGGGACAGGGGGCGCGAGCAGTACTTC
TRBJ2-5 | NA | NA | TRBV7-7 | CASSPAGGKETQYF | TGTGCTAGCAGCCCCGCCGGCGGGAAGGAGACCCAGTACTTC
TRBJ2-5 | few | NA | TRBV15 | CATRPFQGSVETQYF | TGTGCCACCAGACCCTTCCAGGGGAGCGTGGAGACCCAGTACTTC
TRBJ1-4 | NA | NA | TRBV18 | CASSRNREEKLFF | TGTGCCAGCTCCCGTAATCGGGAGGAAAAACTGTTTTTT
TRBJ1-5 | NA | TRBD1 | TRBV28 | CASSSWDRGGNQPQHF | TGTGCCAGCAGTTCGTGGGACAGGGGGGGAAATCAGCCCCAGCATTTT
TRBJ1-1 | many | NA | TRBV28 | CASSSGGPATEAFF | TGTGCCAGCAGTTCCGGTGGGCCGGCGACTGAAGCTTTCTTT
TRBJ1-1 | few | NA | TRBV19 | CASRTGPGTEAFF | TGTGCCAGTAGGACAGGACCGGGGACTGAAGCTTTCTTT
TRBJ1-5 | NA | NA | TRBV27 | CASSYKIFEGGNQPQHF | TGTGCCAGCAGTTACAAAATTTTTGAGGGTGGCAATCAGCCCCAGCATTTT
TRBJ2-7 | NA | TRBD2 | TRBV28 | CASSLFLGLAGGLSYEQYF | TGTGCCAGCAGTTTATTCCTGGGACTAGCGGGGGGCCTTTCCTACGAGCAGTACTTC
TRBJ1-4 | NA | TRBD1 | TRBV19 | CASSGNRGTNEKLFF | TGTGCCAGTAGTGGAAACAGGGGTACTAATGAAAAACTGTTTTTT
TRBJ1-4 | NA | TRBD1 | TRBV7-9 | CASSLLTGHNEKLFF | TGTGCCAGCAGCCTCCTGACAGGGCATAATGAAAAACTGTTTTTT
TRBJ2-5 | NA | NA | TRBV5-6 | CASSFGGQGETQYF | TGTGCCAGCAGCTTCGGGGGGCAAGGAGAGACCCAGTACTTC
TRBJ1-4 | NA | TRBD1 | TRBV5-1 | CASSPGTGVTNEKLFF | TGCGCCAGCAGCCCAGGGACAGGGGTAACTAATGAAAAACTGTTTTTT
TRBJ2-3 | NA | NA | TRBV6-6 | CASLNHQGTDTQYF | TGTGCCAGCCTTAACCATCAGGGGACAGATACGCAGTATTTT
TRBJ1-1 | NA | NA | TRBV6-5 | CASSYSPADMNTEAFF | TGTGCCAGCAGTTACTCCCCAGCCGACATGAACACTGAAGCTTTCTTT
TRBJ2-3 | NA | TRBD2 | TRBV5-1 | CASSLGREGDTQYF | TGCGCCAGCAGCTTGGGGCGGGAGGGGGATACGCAGTATTTT
TRBJ2-7 | NA | NA | TRBV5-1 | CASSLVGDSYEQYF | TGCGCCAGCAGCTTGGTTGGAGACTCCTACGAGCAGTACTTC
TRBJ1-2 | few | TRBD1 | TRBV5-4 | CASSSQGARSGYTF | TGTGCCAGCAGCTCACAGGGGGCACGGTCCGGCTACACCTTC
TRBJ2-3 | NA | NA | TRBV5-1 | CASSEAGTGSTDRQYF | TGCGCCAGCAGTGAGGCCGGGACTGGTAGCACAGATAGGCAGTATTTT
TRBJ1-1 | NA | TRBD1 | TRBV27 | CASSLLPTGGPNTEAFF | TGTGCCAGCAGCCTACTACCGACAGGGGGCCCGAACACTGAAGCTTTCTTT
TRBJ2-1 | once | TRBD2 | TRBV6-6 | CASRGTSGGDNEQFF | TGTGCCAGCAGGGGGACTAGCGGGGGGGACAATGAGCAGTTCTTC
TRBJ1-5 | once | TRBD1 | TRBV7-9 | CASSLAGTASQHF | TGTGCCAGCAGCTTAGCTGGGACAGCCTCCCAGCATTTT
TRBJ1-6 | NA | NA | TRBV7-2 | CASSLGGSNSPLHF | TGTGCCAGCAGCTTAGGGGGCAGTAATTCACCCCTCCACTTT
TRBJ1-2 | NA | TRBD1 | TRBV2 | CAIRVDRGYGYTF | TGTGCCATCCGTGTAGACAGGGGCTATGGCTACACCTTC
TRBJ2-5 | NA | NA | TRBV5-4 | CASSLAQGLRETQYF | TGTGCCAGCAGCTTAGCACAGGGATTGCGGGAGACCCAGTACTTC
TRBJ2-2 | NA | TRBD1 | TRBV6-5 | CASSPVQGAGGELFF | TGTGCCAGCAGTCCGGTACAGGGGGCTGGCGGGGAGCTGTTTTTT
TRBJ1-1 | NA | TRBD1 | TRBV30 | CAWRLQGGNTEAFF | TGTGCCTGGAGGCTACAGGGGGGGAACACTGAAGCTTTCTTT
TRBJ1-1 | few | NA | TRBV4-3 | CASSQERQITEAFF | TGCGCCAGCAGCCAAGAGAGGCAGATAACTGAAGCTTTCTTT
TRBJ1-2 | NA | TRBD1 | TRBV7-9 | CASSLQGASDYGYTF | TGTGCCAGCAGCTTACAGGGGGCTAGTGACTATGGCTACACCTTC